This is a list of T cell receptor beta chains from one sample in a study of blood T cell repertoires in COVID-19. Sequencing used immunoSEQ multiplex PCR; TCRdb keeps in-frame clones, though not all of them. The profile covers 30,000 to 35,000 clones, with roughly 85% appearing a single time and about 14% taken by the ten largest. Sequenced: peripheral blood. These receptors all stem from a human donor with acute or convalescent COVID-19. The donor label of this sample is uncertain. The CDR3 runs from the conserved cysteine through the conserved F or W. The D gene is left open where the match is weak. Expanded clones are given a class, and other clones once, few, many or no size at all.

J | V | D | size | CDR3 | DNA
TRBJ1-5 | TRBV19 | TRBD1 | . | CASNDRGSNQPQHF | TGTGCCAGTAACGACAGGGGGAGCAATCAGCCCCAGCATTTT
TRBJ1-1 | TRBV18 | . | . | CASSPLSAVNTEAFF | TGTGCCAGCTCACCACTATCTGCGGTGAACACTGAAGCTTTCTTT
TRBJ2-3 | TRBV7-2 | TRBD2 | . | CASSLVVAGGPKDTQYF | TGTGCCAGCAGCTTAGTGGTAGCGGGGGGGCCGAAAGATACGCAGTATTTT
TRBJ2-3 | TRBV23-1 | . | . | CASSASGTSSTDTQYF | TGCGCCAGCAGCGCGTCAGGGACATCTAGCACAGATACGCAGTATTTT
TRBJ2-1 | TRBV2 | TRBD2 | . | CASGLAGGSYNEQFF | TGTGCCAGCGGGTTAGCGGGGGGCTCCTACAATGAGCAGTTCTTC
TRBJ2-5 | TRBV6-5 | . | . | CASTARFLETQYF | TGTGCCAGTACCGCCAGGTTTCTAGAGACCCAGTACTTC
TRBJ1-1 | TRBV6-5 | TRBD1 | . | CATMPMTGGNTEAFF | TGTGCCACCATGCCTATGACAGGGGGGAACACTGAAGCTTTCTTT
TRBJ2-3 | TRBV7-3 | . | . | CASSYHISSTDTQYF | TGTGCCAGCAGCTACCACATCTCTAGCACAGATACGCAGTATTTT
TRBJ2-1 | TRBV6-6 | TRBD2 | . | CASSSTSGGNEQFF | TGTGCCAGCAGTTCCACTAGCGGGGGGAATGAGCAGTTCTTC
TRBJ1-5 | TRBV28 | . | . | CASGGGASNQPQHF | TGTGCCAGCGGGGGGGGAGCAAGCAATCAGCCCCAGCATTTT
TRBJ1-5 | TRBV20-1 | . | . | CSASTGGRNQPQHF | TGCAGTGCTAGTACTGGGGGCAGGAATCAGCCCCAGCATTTT
TRBJ2-2 | TRBV9 | TRBD2 | . | CASSVGTRSPGELFF | TGTGCCAGCAGCGTAGGGACTAGAAGCCCCGGGGAGCTGTTTTTT
TRBJ1-3 | TRBV4-1 | . | . | CASSQETGLMGNTIYF | TGCGCCAGCAGCCAAGAGACGGGACTTATGGGCAACACCATATATTTT
TRBJ1-2 | TRBV30 | . | few | CAWRKGRPYGYTF | TGTGCCTGGAGGAAGGGGAGGCCCTATGGCTACACCTTC
TRBJ2-5 | TRBV27 | TRBD1 | . | CASRKDRGYQETQYF | TGTGCCAGCAGAAAGGACAGGGGGTACCAAGAGACCCAGTACTTC
TRBJ1-1 | TRBV30 | . | . | CAWFSSPEAFF | TGTGCCTGGTTTTCTTCCCCGGAAGCTTTCTTT
TRBJ2-2 | TRBV5-6 | . | . | CASSFGGVTGELFF | TGTGCCAGCAGCTTTGGAGGGGTCACCGGGGAGCTGTTTTTT
TRBJ1-5 | TRBV5-1 | . | . | CASSLVGGGKPQHF | TGCGCCAGCAGCTTGGTCGGGGGAGGTAAGCCCCAGCATTTT
TRBJ1-2 | TRBV7-6 | . | . | CASSPGQRYGYTF | TGTGCCAGCAGCCCCGGACAGCGCTATGGCTACACCTTC
TRBJ1-6 | TRBV4-1 | . | few | CASSQEPGGSPLHF | TGCGCCAGCAGCCAAGAGCCGGGAGGCTCACCCCTCCACTTT
TRBJ1-2 | TRBV3-1/TRBV3-2 | . | . | CASSQDWAGRRYGYTF | TGTGCCAGCAGCCAAGATTGGGCAGGAAGACGATATGGCTACACCTTC
TRBJ2-1 | TRBV5-1 | . | . | CASSLAMGPLSEQFF | TGCGCCAGCAGCTTGGCCATGGGCCCGCTTAGTGAGCAGTTCTTC
TRBJ2-7 | TRBV5-1 | TRBD2 | . | CASRPGGGAEQYF | TGCGCCAGCAGACCCGGGGGGGGCGCAGAGCAGTACTTC
TRBJ2-5 | TRBV21-1 | . | . | CASRLTALQETQYF | TGTGCCAGTCGACTGACTGCCCTCCAAGAGACCCAGTACTTC
TRBJ1-2 | TRBV6-6 | . | . | CASSPSRGEAYGYTF | TGTGCCAGCAGCCCCTCTCGGGGGGAGGCCTATGGCTACACCTTC
TRBJ1-2 | TRBV27 | . | few | CASSLMGAYPYGYTF | TGTGCCAGCAGTTTAATGGGGGCTTATCCCTATGGCTACACCTTC
TRBJ2-1 | TRBV11-2 | TRBD2 | . | CASSKLAGYNEQFF | TGTGCCAGCAGCAAATTAGCGGGATACAATGAGCAGTTCTTC
TRBJ2-7 | TRBV3-1/TRBV3-2 | . | . | CASSQSMGGEQYF | TGTGCCAGCAGCCAGTCGATGGGGGGTGAGCAGTACTTC
TRBJ2-3 | TRBV7-2 | . | . | CASSFPVTRGTQYF | TGTGCCAGCAGCTTCCCCGTCACGCGGGGTACGCAGTATTTT
TRBJ1-3 | TRBV7-2 | TRBD1 | . | CASSAGLGQGEGNTIYF | TGTGCCAGCAGCGCCGGACTGGGGCAGGGGGAAGGAAACACCATATATTTT
TRBJ2-1 | TRBV29-1 | . | . | CSVVPSSYNEQFF | TGCAGCGTTGTCCCGAGCTCCTACAATGAGCAGTTCTTC
TRBJ2-5 | TRBV19 | . | . | CASGGIETQYF | TGTGCCAGCGGAGGGATCGAGACCCAGTACTTC
TRBJ1-5 | TRBV6-5 | TRBD1 | . | CASRWDRGEDQPQHF | TGTGCCAGCAGATGGGACAGGGGGGAGGATCAGCCCCAGCATTTT